This T cell receptor (beta chain) was sequenced for a study of T cells in Graves' hyperthyroidism and ophthalmopathy. Study-wide results and caveats: Median prediction lead before ophthalmopathy onset was 6 to 8 months with the model. Most thyroid clonotypes with frequency above 0.001 were detected in blood.

The source material, RNA transcripts, was used to amplify TCR beta CDR3 regions. The TCR CDR3 first-round RT-PCR relied on the HTBI primer set. TCRdb re-called the multiplex PCR reads through MiXCR, storing one row per CDR3 protein. The table records over 650,000 distinct CDR3 sequences, less than 45% of them present only once. Patients having uncontrolled infection, another autoimmune disease, pregnancy or lactation were not included. Diagnoses used clinical symptoms, serum thyroxine and TRAb, thyroid ultrasound and orbital computed tomography. Comment on this clonotype: Its specificity is unknown.

Trimming shortened V by 5 bases and J by 7 bases, and 8 bases separated the two germline ends. Germline-derived CDR1 and CDR2 are LNHNV and YYDKDF (reference sequence). The CDR3 runs 12 residues. The V and J genes are TRBV15 and TRBJ2-2; D gene ambiguous. The sequencing input was peripheral blood or thyroid tissue (not recorded which). This TCR derives from an adult man with Graves' disease, either hyperthyroidism or ophthalmopathy (not recorded which). This chain's CDR3 is CATSEDGGELFF. CDR3 bases: TGTGCCACCAGCGAGGACGGCGGGGAGCTGTTTTTT.